One and the same sample provided the 17 T cell receptor beta chains below, sequenced in a study of shared clonotypes between healthy human individuals. Profiled with immunoSEQ multiplex PCR; TCRdb holds only in-frame clones, not every one. The sample contains under 750,000 clones, just under 75% of which appear only once. Sequenced sample: memory CD4+ T cells sorted from blood. The subset was: CD45RA-negative fraction. Receptors originate from a woman aged 25-40 years in good health.

This clone was counted a few times. V and J are TRBV7-8 and TRBJ2-1; 10 bases map to TRBD1. The CDR3 extends over 16 amino acids. Germline CDR1 reads SGHVS; CDR2 reads FQNEAQ. The trim removed 0 bases at V and 6 bases at J, leaving 5 bases unmatched. This CDR3 is CASSLARTGGFNEQFF. In nucleotides, the CDR3 is TGTGCCAGCAGCTTAGCAAGGACAGGGGGATTCAATGAGCAGTTCTTC.

The gene calls are TRBV7-9 and TRBJ2-6; no clear D gene. CDR1 is SEHNR and CDR2 is FQNEAQ in the germline V gene (reference sequence). This CDR3 has 17 amino acids. Trimming pared 5 bases from V and 0 bases from J, leaving 14 bases between. The CDR3 region has the DNA TGTGCCAGCAGCCGAAGCCTCCTAAACTCTGGGGCCAACGTCCTGACTTTC. This sequence encodes CASSRSLLNSGANVLTF.

V gene TRBV23-1 combines with J gene TRBJ2-7; 8 nucleotides line up with TRBD2. TRBV23-1 is flagged as an ORF with uncertain function. This CDR3 has 16 residues. V was clipped by 0 bases and J by 4 bases; unmatched bases: 8. CDR3 sequence reads: CASSQSRGGNSYEQYF. CDR3 nucleotides: TGCGCCAGCAGTCAATCCCGGGGGGGGAATTCATACGAGCAGTACTTC.

The chain links TRBV7-9 to TRBJ1-3; the D gene is possibly TRBD1 (5 bases). Trimming removed 5 bases at V and 1 base at J, with 9 bases between. CDR3 length: 14 amino acids. CDR1 and CDR2 (germline): SEHNR, FQNEAQ (reference sequence). The CDR3 DNA reads as TGTGCCAGCAGCAAAGCAGGGTCTGGAAACACCATATATTTT. Translating gives CASSKAGSGNTIYF.

This chain joins TRBV27 and TRBJ2-7; 9 nucleotides match TRBD1. Trimming at V came to 5 bases and at J to 7 bases, leaving 12 bases not matched to a gene. The germline V gene has CDR1 MNHEY and CDR2 SMNVEV (reference sequence). The CDR3 has 15 residues. CDR3 protein: CASSVSPGQGWEQYF. The CDR3 nucleotides are TGTGCCAGCAGTGTGTCTCCGGGACAGGGTTGGGAGCAGTACTTC.

About this clone: One end of the junction fails to match germline, which may point to a read error. This chain connects TRBV27 to TRBJ1-6; D remains ambiguous. The CDR3 covers 15 residues. Germline CDR1 and CDR2: MNHEY and SMNVEV (reference sequence). Here the CDR3 reads CASSLRGPYNSPLHF. The CDR3 region has the DNA TGTGCCAGCAGTTTACGGGGTCCCTACAATTCACCCCTCCACTTT.

This clone appeared a few times. This chain connects TRBV5-5 to TRBJ2-7; tentatively, D is TRBD2 (6 bases). The germline V gene has CDR1 SGHKS and CDR2 YYEKEE (reference sequence). The CDR3 has 17 residues. V lost 3 bases to trimming and J lost 0 bases, with 19 bases between them. The CDR3 protein is CASSSALGGGNSYEQYF. CDR3 DNA sequence: TGTGCCAGCAGCTCCGCGCTCGGGGGAGGCAACTCCTACGAGCAGTACTTC.

The rearrangement links TRBV11-2 to TRBJ2-3; 9 bases match TRBD2. The V segment lost 2 bases and the J segment 0 bases; nucleotides outside the gene matches: 9. CDR3 length equals 18 residues. Germline CDR1 reads SGHAT; CDR2 reads FQNNGV. CDR3 DNA: TGTGCCAGCAGCTTATTGGCGGGAGGGCCTGGTAGCACAGATACGCAGTATTTT. Its protein is CASSLLAGGPGSTDTQYF.

This chain links TRBV6-6 with TRBJ1-1; D possibly corresponds to TRBD1 (6 bases). CDR3 length equals 13 residues. The germline CDR1 and CDR2 sequences are MNHNY and SVGAGI (reference sequence). Trimming left V 10 bases short and J 0 bases short, with 12 bases between. CDR3 sequence (DNA): TGTGCCACAGGGGTTAGGGTGAACACTGAAGCTTTCTTT. Its translation: CATGVRVNTEAFF.

The sample holds a few counts of this clone. The chain uses TRBV7-3 and TRBJ2-2, with TRBD1 identical over 8 bases. CDR1 SGHTA and CDR2 FQGTGA come from the germline V gene. The CDR3 contains 14 residues. V shed 2 bases and J 7 bases; nucleotides not matched to a gene: 3. CDR3: CASSLQGAVGELFF. The CDR3 DNA sequence: TGTGCCAGCAGCTTACAGGGGGCGGTCGGGGAGCTGTTTTTT.

This chain connects TRBV18 to TRBJ1-2; no clear D. The CDR3 spans 15 residues. Trimming stripped 5 bases from V and 3 bases from J, with 16 bases between. Germline V lookup: CDR1 KGHSH, CDR2 LQKENI. The CDR3 loop is CASSSGGNEDYGYTF. Here the CDR3 DNA reads TGTGCCAGCTCATCTGGCGGGAACGAGGACTATGGCTACACCTTC.

The chain links TRBV6-5 to TRBJ1-2; 8 positions agree with TRBD1. Losses at the gene ends were 9 bases for V and 7 bases for J; bases not matched to a gene: 4. The length of the CDR3 is 11 residues. The germline CDR1 and CDR2 sequences are MNHEY and SVGAGI. The CDR3 nucleotides read TGTGCCAGTGGACAGGGTGGTGGCTACACCTTC. Its protein is CASGQGGGYTF.

In regard to this clone: Other DNA sequences of this sample code for an identical CDR3. V gene TRBV5-4 combines with J gene TRBJ2-6, with D unresolved. Germline CDR1 reads SGHNT; CDR2 reads YYREEE (reference sequence). The CDR3 is 14 amino acids. V was clipped by 2 bases and J by 0 bases, with 3 bases between them. For the CDR3, the DNA is TGTGCCAGCAGCTTAGGCTCTGGGGCCAACGTCCTGACTTTC. Protein product: CASSLGSGANVLTF.

There are a few counts of this clone. The chain carries TRBV7-9 and TRBJ2-2; 7 bases are a match to TRBD1. The V gene end was trimmed by 3 bases and the J gene end by 3 bases; junction bases not matched to a gene: 4. This CDR3 has 15 residues. The germline CDR1 and CDR2 sequences are SEHNR and FQNEAQ (reference sequence). This chain's CDR3 is CASSFDRADTGELFF. In DNA, the CDR3 is TGTGCCAGCAGCTTCGACAGGGCGGACACCGGGGAGCTGTTTTTT.

This clone is a singleton in its sample. V gene TRBV9 combines with J gene TRBJ1-3; D not certain. The CDR3 has 13 amino acids. Trimming shortened V by 0 bases and J by 5 bases, and 6 bases separated the two germline ends. CDR1 is SGDLS and CDR2 is YYNGEE in the germline V gene. CDR3 coding DNA: TGTGCCAGCAGCGTAGAGTTCAGAAACACCATATATTTT. It specifies CASSVEFRNTIYF.

The sample holds one count of this clone. The V gene is TRBV4-1, the J gene TRBJ2-6; D possibly corresponds to TRBD2 (6 bases). This CDR3 has 14 residues. Germline V gene lookup returns CDR1 MGHRA and CDR2 YSYEKL. Trimming took 8 bases from V and 2 from J, leaving 10 bases between them. CDR3 protein: CASGRTTGANVLTF. The CDR3, as DNA: TGCGCCAGCGGCAGGACTACTGGGGCCAACGTCCTGACTTTC.

The V call is TRBV4-2, the J call TRBJ1-6; a possible D gene is TRBD1 (6 bases). Trimming removed 4 bases at V and 7 bases at J, with 11 bases between. CDR1 LGHNA and CDR2 YNFKEQ come from the germline V gene. The CDR3 has 14 residues. The DNA for the CDR3 is TGTGCCAGCAGCCGTGGACAGACCAATTCACCCCTCCACTTT. Translated, it gives CASSRGQTNSPLHF.